One and the same sample provided the 25 T cell receptor beta chains below, sequenced in a study of T cell responses to AZD1222 COVID-19 vaccine. Some clones are missing from TCRdb's copy, which holds only in-frame ones; the method was immunoSEQ multiplex PCR. The data show approximately 150,000 clones, around 89% seen once. The sequencing used peripheral blood, collected on day 0 of AZD1222 vaccination. The receptor set was obtained from an adult in good health.

This chain connects TRBV4-2 to TRBJ2-3; possible D gene TRBD2, 7 bases. Per the germline V gene, CDR1 is LGHNA and CDR2 is YNFKEQ. The CDR3 consists of 16 residues. Trimming shortened V by 0 bases and J by 4 bases, and 14 bases separated the two germline ends. The CDR3 spells CASSQDSGEGADTQYF. DNA for the CDR3: TGTGCCAGCAGCCAAGACTCGGGGGAGGGGGCAGATACGCAGTATTTT.

The gene calls are TRBV4-1 and TRBJ1-4, with 10 bases matching TRBD1. Germline V gives CDR1 MGHRA, CDR2 YSYEKL. The CDR3 totals 13 residues. Trimming cost V 5 bases and J 8 bases; bases outside gene matches: 2. DNA of the CDR3: TGCGCCAGCAGCTGGACAGGGGGGGAAAAACTGTTTTTT. Encoded protein: CASSWTGGEKLFF.

V gene TRBV28 combines with J gene TRBJ1-1; D is undetermined. The CDR3 consists of 12 residues. Per germline, CDR1 MDHEN and CDR2 SYDVKM. Deletions cut 6 bases from V and 7 bases from J, with 12 bases between. This CDR3 is CASSPPQVEAFF. In DNA form, the CDR3 reads TGTGCCAGCAGCCCCCCCCAGGTTGAAGCTTTCTTT.

The gene calls are TRBV19 and TRBJ1-6; the D is unclear. CDR1 is LNHDA and CDR2 is SQIVND in the germline V gene (reference sequence). With 1 base removed from V and 6 bases from J, the gap between germline ends came to 10 bases. This CDR3 spans 15 amino acids. The CDR3 nucleotides are TGTGCCAGTAGTATAGCCATGGGTGGTAATTCACCCCTCCACTTT. Protein: CASSIAMGGNSPLHF.

The chain is built from TRBV2 and TRBJ2-2; D is perhaps TRBD1 (6 bases). Germline V gene sequence: CDR1 SNHLY, CDR2 FYNNEI. The CDR3 is 14 residues long. With 7 bases removed from V and 3 bases from J, the gap between germline ends came to 12 bases. In DNA form, the CDR3 reads TGTGCCAGCAATATACAGGGAGACACCGGGGAGCTGTTTTTT. Amino acid sequence: CASNIQGDTGELFF.

The chain joins TRBV5-4 to TRBJ2-1; 7 bases align to TRBD2. The CDR3 contains 17 residues. Unmatched junction bases numbered 17, after V lost 5 bases and J lost 6 bases. Germline CDR1 SGHNT, CDR2 YYREEE (reference sequence). Written as DNA, the CDR3 is TGTGCCAGCAGTCGGGCATGGGGCGGGGGTCCCTCCAATGAGCAGTTCTTC. It is translated as CASSRAWGGGPSNEQFF.

V usage is TRBV5-4 and J usage is TRBJ2-7; 9 bases map to TRBD1. J was trimmed by 6 bases and V by 2 bases; bases with no gene match: 3. The CDR3 runs to 13 residues. CDR1 is SGHNT, CDR2 YYREEE, per germline (reference sequence). The CDR3 sequence: CASSFGQGIEQYF. CDR3 sequence (DNA): TGTGCCAGCAGCTTTGGACAGGGGATCGAGCAGTACTTC.

This clone has only one observation. The chain has TRBV12-3 or TRBV12-4 and TRBJ1-1, with 7 nucleotides matching TRBD1. This CDR3 spans 13 amino acids. With V trimmed by 5 bases and J by 1 base, 1 base remained unmatched. CDR3 DNA sequence: TGTGCCAGCAGTGACAGGGCGAACACTGAAGCTTTCTTT. It translates to CASSDRANTEAFF.

The chain joins TRBV28 to TRBJ2-5, with 13 positions matching TRBD2. With V trimmed by 4 bases and J by 5 bases, 10 bases remained unmatched. Germline V CDR1 and CDR2: MDHEN, SYDVKM. The CDR3 consists of 17 residues. DNA of the CDR3: TGTGCCAGCAGTTCACCCTGGACTAGCGGGGGTGGGGAGACCCAGTACTTC. This gives the protein CASSSPWTSGGGETQYF.

The V gene is TRBV7-3, the J gene TRBJ2-7; 9 bases fit TRBD1. CDR3 length equals 14 residues. J gave up 0 bases and V 4 bases, and 1 base lay outside the gene matches. The germline gives CDR1 SGHTA, CDR2 FQGTGA. The CDR3 loop reads CASSSTGGSYEQYF. The CDR3 coding sequence is TGTGCCAGCAGCTCGACAGGGGGCTCCTACGAGCAGTACTTC.

This clone was found once. The chain couples TRBV11-1 to TRBJ2-3; D is unresolved. Germline V lookup: CDR1 SGHAT, CDR2 FQDESV (reference sequence). V dropped 2 bases and J dropped 0 bases, with 9 bases sitting between them. CDR3 length equals 15 residues. The CDR3 DNA reads as TGTGCCAGCAGCTTAACAGCGTTTAGCACAGATACGCAGTATTTT. This sequence encodes CASSLTAFSTDTQYF.

V gene TRBV5-8 combines with J gene TRBJ1-5, with a weak D call TRBD1 (5 bases). V was pared by 0 bases and J by 0 bases, with 10 bases between. The germline V gene encodes CDR1 SGHTS and CDR2 YDEGEE. CDR3 length: 16 amino acids. DNA for the CDR3: TGTGCCAGCAGCTTGGAGCCAGGGCATAGCAATCAGCCCCAGCATTTT. Its protein product is CASSLEPGHSNQPQHF.

This chain links TRBV2 with TRBJ1-1; D remains ambiguous. The CDR3 extends over 11 amino acids. V lost 1 base to trimming and J lost 12 bases, with 9 bases between them. Germline loops: CDR1 SNHLY, CDR2 FYNNEI. The CDR3 region is CASSEVARSFF. In nucleotides, the CDR3 is TGTGCCAGCAGTGAAGTAGCGCGGTCTTTCTTT. The entire variable domain, with the rest obtained from reference TRBV2 and TRBJ1-1, is as follows: EPEVTQTPSHQVTQMGQEVILRCVPISNHLYFYWYRQILGQKVEFLVSFYNNEISEKSEIFDDQFSVERPDGSNFTLKIRSTKLEDSAMYFCASSEVARSFFGQGTRLTVV.

This sequence joins TRBV7-3 and TRBJ2-7, with TRBD2 as a possible D gene (5 bases). Trimming stripped 2 bases from V and 6 bases from J, with 11 bases between. Germline-derived CDR1 and CDR2 are SGHTA and FQGTGA. This CDR3 has 13 residues. Here the CDR3 reads CASSLDAGGEQYF. Written as DNA, the CDR3 is TGTGCCAGCAGCTTAGACGCGGGCGGCGAGCAGTACTTC.

The chain is built from TRBV4-2 and TRBJ2-1; D is possibly TRBD2 (5 bases). Germline V gene sequence: CDR1 LGHNA, CDR2 YNFKEQ. Trimming removed 4 bases from V and 3 bases from J, with 13 bases in between. The CDR3 is 15 residues long. The CDR3 DNA sequence: TGTGCCAGCAGCCCCGGGGTCATTGACTACAATGAGCAGTTCTTC. Translating gives CASSPGVIDYNEQFF.

DNA of the CDR3: TGTGCCTGGAGTGTACTGGAAAGGGCCCCCGTCACCTTC. It encodes CAWSVLERAPVTF. The chain employs TRBV30 and TRBJ1-2, with D uncertain. In germline, CDR1 is GTSNPN, CDR2 SVGIG (reference sequence). V lost 0 bases, J lost 13 bases, and 18 bases lay in between. The length of the CDR3 is 13 residues.

CDR3 nucleotide sequence: TGTGCCAGCAGTGAAGATCGAGAGATATCACCCCTCCACTTT. This gives the protein CASSEDREISPLHF. The V call is TRBV6-1, the J call TRBJ1-6; D is unresolved. V was pared by 1 base and J by 10 bases, with 11 bases between. The CDR3 is 14 amino acids. Germline V gives CDR1 MNHNS, CDR2 SASEGT.

The count of this clone is one. The genes are TRBV9 and TRBJ1-2; D is possibly TRBD1 (6 bases). Trimming removed 0 bases at V and 0 bases at J, with 9 bases between. CDR3 length: 15 amino acids. Germline V gene sequence: CDR1 SGDLS, CDR2 YYNGEE. The CDR3 region has the DNA TGTGCCAGCAGCGTAGGGACAGATACTAACTATGGCTACACCTTC. Amino acid sequence: CASSVGTDTNYGYTF.

The chain couples TRBV28 to TRBJ1-5, with 11 bases identical to TRBD1. There are 19 residues in the CDR3. CDR1 is MDHEN, CDR2 SYDVKM, per germline. The trim removed 3 bases at V and 4 bases at J, leaving 14 bases unmatched. Written as DNA, the CDR3 is TGTGCCAGCAGTTTCCCTCCCGGGACAGGGGGTGAAGTAAATCAGCCCCAGCATTTT. The encoded protein is CASSFPPGTGGEVNQPQHF.

This clone has just one count. V usage is TRBV20-1 and J usage is TRBJ1-5; D is possibly TRBD1 (5 bases). The CDR3 runs 13 residues. Trimming shortened V by 3 bases and J by 1 base, and 7 bases separated the two germline ends. Germline CDR1 and CDR2: DFQATT and SNEGSKA (reference sequence). The chain's CDR3 is CSASGGSNQPQHF. The DNA for the CDR3 is TGCAGTGCTAGTGGGGGGAGCAATCAGCCCCAGCATTTT.

The chain uses TRBV12-5 and TRBJ2-3; D is undetermined. Germline assignment: CDR1 LGHNT and CDR2 FRNRAP. Trimming removed 5 bases at V and 0 bases at J, with 12 bases between. CDR3 size: 15 residues. In nucleotides, the CDR3 is TGTGCTAGTGGTGCCGCCGGGTTTAGCACAGATACGCAGTATTTT. It yields the protein CASGAAGFSTDTQYF.

In its sample, this clone was seen once. This chain links TRBV6-5 with TRBJ2-1; no definite D call. The CDR3 has 14 residues. Trimming took 6 bases from V and 8 from J, leaving 17 bases between them. Germline V gene lookup returns CDR1 MNHEY and CDR2 SVGAGI. The CDR3 here is CASRSGPIVDEQFF. CDR3 DNA: TGTGCCAGCAGATCCGGACCGATCGTCGATGAGCAGTTCTTC.

The chain has TRBV25-1 and TRBJ1-1, with D unclear. The germline gives CDR1 MGHDK, CDR2 SYGVNS. Between the trimmed V and J ends, which lost 8 bases and 5 bases, there was a span of 15 bases. The CDR3 covers 13 residues. The DNA for the CDR3 is TGTGCCAGCCGCAAGTCGGTTGGGACTGAAGCTTTCTTT. Translated, it gives CASRKSVGTEAFF.

The chain is built from TRBV4-1 and TRBJ2-7, with D uncertain. Germline CDR1 MGHRA, CDR2 YSYEKL. The CDR3 has 14 residues. The ends were cut back, 1 base at V and 8 bases at J, with 15 bases in the middle. The CDR3 reads CASSQGAEPGQQYF. In DNA form, the CDR3 reads TGCGCCAGCAGCCAAGGGGCGGAGCCTGGCCAGCAGTACTTC.

The rearrangement uses TRBV20-1 and TRBJ1-1; D might be TRBD1 (6 bases). The V gene's germline CDR1 is DFQATT and CDR2 SNEGSKA (reference sequence). The CDR3 spans 13 residues. Trimming removed 3 bases from V and 0 bases from J, with 8 bases in between. The CDR3 is CSASRDMNTEAFF. The CDR3 coding sequence is TGCAGTGCTAGTCGGGACATGAACACTGAAGCTTTCTTT.